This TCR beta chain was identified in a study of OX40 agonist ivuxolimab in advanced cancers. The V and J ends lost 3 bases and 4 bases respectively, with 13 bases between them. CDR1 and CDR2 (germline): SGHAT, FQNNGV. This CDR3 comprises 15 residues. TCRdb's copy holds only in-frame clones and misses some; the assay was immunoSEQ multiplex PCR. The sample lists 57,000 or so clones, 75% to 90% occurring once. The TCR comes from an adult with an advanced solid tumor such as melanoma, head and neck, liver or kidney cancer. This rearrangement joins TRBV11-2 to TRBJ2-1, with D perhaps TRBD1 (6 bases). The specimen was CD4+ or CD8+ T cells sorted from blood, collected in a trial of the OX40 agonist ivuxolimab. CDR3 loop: CASSFTTGQYNEQFF. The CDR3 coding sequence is TGTGCCAGCAGCTTCACAACAGGGCAGTACAATGAGCAGTTCTTC.